The 18 T cell receptor beta chains below come from one sample, sequenced in a study of cytomegalovirus exposure and HLA in healthy donors. PCR employed 60 Vbeta and 13 Jbeta primers. The repertoire was sequenced with immunoSEQ multiplex PCR; TCRdb's copy has only in-frame clones and lacks some. The sample consists of 250,000 to 350,000 clones, 86% of them appearing once. The sequencing input was PBMCs. Receptors originate from a man in his forties in good health and CMV-seropositive.

The chain recombines TRBV4-3 with TRBJ2-7; D gene uncertain. The CDR3 spans 15 residues. Germline lookup yields CDR1 LGHNA and CDR2 YSLEER. Trimming left V 0 bases short and J 3 bases short, with 12 bases between. The DNA of the CDR3 is TGCGCCAGCAGCCAAGATCCCTCCACTGGCTACGAGCAGTACTTC. It codes for CASSQDPSTGYEQYF.

The chain combines TRBV9 with TRBJ2-5; D unresolved. The CDR3 has 14 amino acids. V was shortened by 0 bases and J by 0 bases, with 6 bases between the two germline ends. Germline assignment: CDR1 SGDLS and CDR2 YYNGEE. CDR3: CASSVGQNQETQYF. CDR3 in DNA: TGTGCCAGCAGCGTAGGGCAGAACCAAGAGACCCAGTACTTC.

The chain combines TRBV11-2 with TRBJ2-7, with 10 positions matching TRBD2. J lost 3 bases, V lost 0 bases, and 5 bases had no gene match. This CDR3 contains 16 residues. Per germline, CDR1 SGHAT and CDR2 FQNNGV. The CDR3 sequence: CASSLDSSGRVYEQYF. CDR3 in DNA: TGTGCCAGCAGCTTAGATTCCAGCGGGAGGGTCTACGAGCAGTACTTC.

The chain carries TRBV30 and TRBJ2-7; 8 bases match TRBD2. CDR1 is GTSNPN and CDR2 is SVGIG in the germline V gene (reference sequence). This CDR3 spans 13 amino acids. Trimming at V came to 2 bases and at J to 7 bases, leaving 7 bases not matched to a gene. The CDR3 is CAWSLAGGWEQYF. CDR3 bases: TGTGCCTGGAGTCTAGCGGGCGGATGGGAGCAGTACTTC.

The rearrangement links TRBV7-3 to TRBJ2-1, with a weak D call TRBD2 (5 bases). The V gene's germline CDR1 is SGHTA and CDR2 FQGTGA. Trimming stripped 5 bases from V and 0 bases from J, with 11 bases between. There are 15 residues in the CDR3. The CDR3 DNA is TGTGCCAGCAGCGCCTTGGCGGGCTCCTACAATGAGCAGTTCTTC. It encodes CASSALAGSYNEQFF.

The rearrangement links TRBV29-1 to TRBJ2-5; TRBD2 matches at 8 bases. The DNA end is a closer match to TRBJ2-7, so the J assignment may be wrong. Germline V lookup: CDR1 SQVTM, CDR2 ANQGSEA. CDR3 length: 15 amino acids. CDR3 bases: TGCAGCGTTGAAAGGGCGGGAGGAGGAAGATACGAGCAGTACTTC. Amino acids: CSVERAGGGRYEQYF.

V is TRBV19 and J is TRBJ1-1; D might be TRBD1 (6 bases). Germline CDR1 and CDR2: LNHDA and SQIVND (reference sequence). Trimming cost V 4 bases and J 3 bases, with 18 bases left between them. CDR3 length: 16 amino acids. The CDR3 protein is CASSRPTGKGDTEAFF. CDR3 coding DNA: TGTGCCAGTAGTAGACCCACAGGGAAAGGGGACACTGAAGCTTTCTTT.

The rearrangement links TRBV7-6 to TRBJ2-3; TRBD2 might be the D (5 bases). The CDR3 consists of 18 residues. CDR1 and CDR2 from the germline V gene are SGHVS and FNYEAQ. V lost 4 bases, J lost 5 bases, and 25 bases lay in between. CDR3 loop: CASSSHPERADSRDTQYF. The DNA of the CDR3 is TGTGCCAGCAGCTCGCATCCAGAGAGGGCGGATTCGAGAGATACGCAGTATTTT.

V gene TRBV2 combines with J gene TRBJ2-7, with 10 bases lining up with TRBD1. This CDR3 is 14 amino acids long. In germline, CDR1 is SNHLY, CDR2 FYNNEI. The ends lost 6 bases at V and 2 bases at J; junction bases unmatched: 4. CDR3 region: CASRSGTGAYEQYF. The CDR3 DNA is TGTGCCAGCAGGAGTGGGACAGGGGCCTACGAGCAGTACTTC.

The chain has TRBV28 and TRBJ1-6; no clear D gene. CDR3 length: 14 amino acids. V lost 5 bases and J 8 bases, leaving 13 bases between the germline ends. Per the germline V gene, CDR1 is MDHEN and CDR2 is SYDVKM. CDR3 nucleotides: TGTGCCAGCAGTCCTCGTTTGGCATATTCACCCCTCCACTTT. Translation gives CASSPRLAYSPLHF.

This chain connects TRBV10-3 to TRBJ2-1; 9 nucleotides match TRBD1. The germline V gene encodes CDR1 ENHRY and CDR2 SYGVKD. V trimming: 6 bases; J trimming: 8 bases; junction bases outside the gene matches: 11. The CDR3 contains 15 residues. Here the CDR3 reads CAIRDRDRVIDEQFF. DNA for the CDR3: TGTGCCATCAGGGACCGGGACAGGGTTATCGATGAGCAGTTCTTC.

This rearrangement joins TRBV7-8 to TRBJ2-1, with D perhaps TRBD2 (5 bases). The CDR3 loop spans 19 amino acids. The germline CDR1 and CDR2 sequences are SGHVS and FQNEAQ. V lost 8 bases, J lost 5 bases, and 31 bases lay in between. CDR3 sequence: CASRALVRMGRREHNEQFF. The CDR3 nucleotides are TGTGCCAGCCGCGCCTTAGTTCGAATGGGTAGAAGGGAGCACAATGAGCAGTTCTTC.

The rearrangement uses TRBV5-4 and TRBJ2-1; TRBD2 agrees at 12 bases. Germline V CDR1 and CDR2: SGHNT, YYREEE (reference sequence). This CDR3 spans 16 amino acids. V gave up 3 bases and J gave up 5 bases; unmatched junction bases: 6. The CDR3 bases are TGTGCCAGCAGCTCCAGGACTAGCGGGGTGAACAATGAGCAGTTCTTC. Amino acid sequence: CASSSRTSGVNNEQFF. Using reference TRBV5-4 and TRBJ2-1 for the parts outside the CDR3, the full variable domain is ETGVTQSPTHLIKTRGQQVTLRCSSQSGHNTVSWYQQALGQGPQFIFQYYREEENGRGNFPPRFSGLQFPNYSSELNVNALELDDSALYLCASSSRTSGVNNEQFFGPGTRLTVL.

This clone was seen a single time. V is TRBV4-1 and J is TRBJ1-5, with a tentative D call TRBD1 (5 bases). The CDR3 extends over 16 amino acids. V lost 0 bases, J lost 4 bases, and 13 bases lay in between. Germline V gene sequence: CDR1 MGHRA, CDR2 YSYEKL. CDR3 nucleotides: TGCGCCAGCAGCCAAGAGGAGGGGTTGGCAAATCAGCCCCAGCATTTT. This codes for CASSQEEGLANQPQHF.

This clone has only one observation. The chain joins TRBV29-1 to TRBJ1-3; tentative D call: TRBD1 (5 bases). From germline, CDR1 is SQVTM and CDR2 ANQGSEA. Trimming took off 4 bases at V and 7 bases at J, with 17 bases between the two ends. The CDR3 length is 14 residues. The CDR3 is CSVVPDSQRNTIYF. DNA for the CDR3: TGCAGCGTTGTTCCCGACAGCCAACGTAACACCATATATTTT.

V is TRBV28 and J is TRBJ2-7; 11 positions agree with TRBD2. Germline CDR1 is MDHEN and CDR2 is SYDVKM. After removal of 4 bases from V and 3 bases from J, the junction contained 5 bases not matched to a gene. This CDR3 has 15 residues. CDR3 in DNA: TGTGCCAGCAGTTCCCCGGGACTAGCGGTCTACGAGCAGTACTTC. Protein product: CASSSPGLAVYEQYF.

The chain joins TRBV7-9 to TRBJ2-1, with TRBD1 matching over 7 bases. CDR3 length: 13 residues. With V trimmed by 2 bases and J by 8 bases, 3 bases remained unmatched. CDR1 and CDR2 (germline): SEHNR, FQNEAQ (reference sequence). The CDR3 loop reads CASSLLGQHEQFF. CDR3 nucleotides: TGTGCCAGCAGCTTACTGGGACAGCATGAGCAGTTCTTC.

V and J are TRBV6-5 and TRBJ2-1; 7 bases line up with TRBD2. Germline assignment: CDR1 MNHEY and CDR2 SVGAGI. CDR3 length equals 16 residues. J gave up 4 bases and V 2 bases, and 8 bases lay outside the gene matches. CDR3 in amino acids: CASSYAREARYNEQFF. CDR3 bases: TGTGCCAGCAGTTACGCCCGGGAGGCACGATACAATGAGCAGTTCTTC.